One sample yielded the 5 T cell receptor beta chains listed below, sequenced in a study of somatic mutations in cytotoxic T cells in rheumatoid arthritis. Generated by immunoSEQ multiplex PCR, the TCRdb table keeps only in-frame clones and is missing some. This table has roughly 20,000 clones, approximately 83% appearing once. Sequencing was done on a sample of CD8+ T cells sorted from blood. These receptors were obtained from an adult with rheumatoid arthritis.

CDR3: CASSSQGRSQYV. CDR3 nucleotide sequence: TGTGCCAGCAGCTCACAGGGGAGGTCGCAGTACGTC. The chain joins TRBV5-6 to TRBJ2-7, with D possibly being TRBD1 (7 bases). The V end was cut by 3 bases, the J end by 9 bases, with 13 bases between. Germline CDR1 reads SGHDT; CDR2 reads YYEEEE. The CDR3 is 12 amino acids.

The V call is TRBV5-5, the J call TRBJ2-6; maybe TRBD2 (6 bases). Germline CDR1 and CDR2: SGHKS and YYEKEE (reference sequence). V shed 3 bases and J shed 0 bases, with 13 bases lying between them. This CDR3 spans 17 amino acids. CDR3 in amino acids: CASSSVGGASGANVLTF. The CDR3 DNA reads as TGTGCCAGCAGCTCGGTGGGGGGAGCCTCTGGGGCCAACGTCCTGACTTTC. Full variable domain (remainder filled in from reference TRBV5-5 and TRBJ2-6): DAGVTQSPTHLIKTRGQQVTLRCSPISGHKSVSWYQQVLGQGPQFIFQYYEKEERGRGNFPDRFSARQFPNYSSELNVNALLLGDSALYLCASSSVGGASGANVLTFGAGSRLTVL.

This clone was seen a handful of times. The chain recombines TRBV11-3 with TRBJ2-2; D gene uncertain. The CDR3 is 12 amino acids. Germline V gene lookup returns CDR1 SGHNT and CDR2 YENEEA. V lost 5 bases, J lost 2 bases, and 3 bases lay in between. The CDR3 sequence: CASSQNTGELFF. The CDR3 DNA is TGTGCCAGCAGCCAAAACACCGGGGAGCTGTTTTTT.

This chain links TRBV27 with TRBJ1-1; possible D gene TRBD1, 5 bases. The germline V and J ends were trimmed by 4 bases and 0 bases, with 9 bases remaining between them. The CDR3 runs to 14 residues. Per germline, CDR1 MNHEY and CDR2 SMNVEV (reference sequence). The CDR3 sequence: CASSSRDVNTEAFF. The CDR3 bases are TGTGCCAGCAGTTCCAGGGACGTGAACACTGAAGCTTTCTTT.

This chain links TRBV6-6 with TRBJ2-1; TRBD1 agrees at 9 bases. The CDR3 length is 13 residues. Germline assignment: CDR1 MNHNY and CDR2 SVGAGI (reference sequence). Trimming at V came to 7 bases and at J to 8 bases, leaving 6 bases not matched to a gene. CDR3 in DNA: TGTGCCAGCACCCACCGGGACAGGGATGAGCAGTTCTTC. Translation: CASTHRDRDEQFF.